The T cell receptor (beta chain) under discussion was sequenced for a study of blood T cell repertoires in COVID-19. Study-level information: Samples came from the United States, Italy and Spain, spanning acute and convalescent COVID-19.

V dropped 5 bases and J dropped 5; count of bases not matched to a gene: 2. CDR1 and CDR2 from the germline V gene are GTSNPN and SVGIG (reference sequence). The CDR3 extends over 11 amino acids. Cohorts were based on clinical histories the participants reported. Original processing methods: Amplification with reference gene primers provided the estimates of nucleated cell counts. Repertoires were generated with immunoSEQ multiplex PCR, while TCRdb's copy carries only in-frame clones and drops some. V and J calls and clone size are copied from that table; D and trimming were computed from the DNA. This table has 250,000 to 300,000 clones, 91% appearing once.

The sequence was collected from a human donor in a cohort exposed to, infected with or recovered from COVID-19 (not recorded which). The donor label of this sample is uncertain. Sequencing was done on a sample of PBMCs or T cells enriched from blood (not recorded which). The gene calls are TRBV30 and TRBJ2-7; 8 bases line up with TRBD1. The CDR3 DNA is TGTGCCTGGGACAGGGGAAACGAGCAGTACTTC. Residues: CAWDRGNEQYF. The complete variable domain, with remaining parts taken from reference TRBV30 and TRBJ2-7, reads SQTIHQWPATLVQPVGSPLSLECTVEGTSNPNLYWYRQAAGRGLQLLFYSVGIGQISSEVPQNLSASRPQDRQFILSSKKLLLSDSGFYLCAWDRGNEQYFGPGTRLTVT.